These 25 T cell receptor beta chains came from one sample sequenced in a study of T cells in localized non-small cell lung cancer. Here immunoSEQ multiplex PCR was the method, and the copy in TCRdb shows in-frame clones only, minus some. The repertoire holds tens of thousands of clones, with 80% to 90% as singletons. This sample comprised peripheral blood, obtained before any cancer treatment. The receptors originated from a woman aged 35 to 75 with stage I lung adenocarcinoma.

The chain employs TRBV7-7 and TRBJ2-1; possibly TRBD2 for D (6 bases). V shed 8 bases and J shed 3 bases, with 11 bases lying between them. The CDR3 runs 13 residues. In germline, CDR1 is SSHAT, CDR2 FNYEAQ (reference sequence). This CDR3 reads CASSGEDYNEQFF. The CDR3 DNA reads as TGTGCCAGCTCCGGGGAGGACTACAATGAGCAGTTCTTC.

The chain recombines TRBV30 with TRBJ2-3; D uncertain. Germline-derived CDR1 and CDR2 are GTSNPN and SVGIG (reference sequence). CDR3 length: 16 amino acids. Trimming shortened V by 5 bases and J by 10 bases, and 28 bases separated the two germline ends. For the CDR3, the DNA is TGTGCCTGGGTGAGATCCGGACCCTTATTCGGAAATGCGCAGTATTTT. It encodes CAWVRSGPLFGNAQYF.

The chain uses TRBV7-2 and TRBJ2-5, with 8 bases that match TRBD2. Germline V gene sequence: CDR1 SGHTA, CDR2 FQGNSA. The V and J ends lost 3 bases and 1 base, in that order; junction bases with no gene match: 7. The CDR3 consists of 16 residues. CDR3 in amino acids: CASSFGGGGSQETQYF. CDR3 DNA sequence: TGTGCCAGCAGCTTCGGGGGCGGGGGGAGCCAAGAGACCCAGTACTTC.

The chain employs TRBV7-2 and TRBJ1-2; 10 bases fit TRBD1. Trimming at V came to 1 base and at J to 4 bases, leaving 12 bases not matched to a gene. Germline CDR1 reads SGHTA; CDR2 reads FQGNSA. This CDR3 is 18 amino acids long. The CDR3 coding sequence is TGTGCCAGCAGCTTAGGGTTTCCGGGACAGGGGTCGGTCTATGGCTACACCTTC. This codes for CASSLGFPGQGSVYGYTF.

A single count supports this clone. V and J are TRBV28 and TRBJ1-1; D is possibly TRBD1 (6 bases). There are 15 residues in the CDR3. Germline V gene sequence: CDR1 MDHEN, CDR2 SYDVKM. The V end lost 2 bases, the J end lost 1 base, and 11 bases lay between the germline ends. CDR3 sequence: CASSLVWTENTEAFF. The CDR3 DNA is TGTGCCAGCAGTTTAGTCTGGACAGAGAACACTGAAGCTTTCTTT.

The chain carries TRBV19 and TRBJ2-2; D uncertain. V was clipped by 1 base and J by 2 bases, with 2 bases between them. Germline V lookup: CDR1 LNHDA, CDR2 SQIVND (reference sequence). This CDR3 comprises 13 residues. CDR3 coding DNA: TGTGCCAGTAGTATAGTTAACACCGGGGAGCTGTTTTTT. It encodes CASSIVNTGELFF.

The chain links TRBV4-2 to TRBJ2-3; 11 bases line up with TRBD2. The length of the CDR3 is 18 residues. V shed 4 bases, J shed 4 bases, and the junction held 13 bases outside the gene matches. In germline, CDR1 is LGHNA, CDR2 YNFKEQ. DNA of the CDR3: TGTGCCAGCAGCCGGCGGGGGATTAGCGGGAGGGTAGCAGATACGCAGTATTTT. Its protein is CASSRRGISGRVADTQYF.

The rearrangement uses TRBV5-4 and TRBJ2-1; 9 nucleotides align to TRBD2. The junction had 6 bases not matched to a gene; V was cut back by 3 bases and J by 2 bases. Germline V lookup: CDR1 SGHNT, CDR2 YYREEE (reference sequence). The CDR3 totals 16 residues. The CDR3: CASSSSGRTAYNEQFF. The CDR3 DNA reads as TGTGCCAGCAGCTCCAGCGGGAGGACGGCCTACAATGAGCAGTTCTTC. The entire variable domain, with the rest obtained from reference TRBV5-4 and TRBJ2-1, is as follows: ETGVTQSPTHLIKTRGQQVTLRCSSQSGHNTVSWYQQALGQGPQFIFQYYREEENGRGNFPPRFSGLQFPNYSSELNVNALELDDSALYLCASSSSGRTAYNEQFFGPGTRLTVL.

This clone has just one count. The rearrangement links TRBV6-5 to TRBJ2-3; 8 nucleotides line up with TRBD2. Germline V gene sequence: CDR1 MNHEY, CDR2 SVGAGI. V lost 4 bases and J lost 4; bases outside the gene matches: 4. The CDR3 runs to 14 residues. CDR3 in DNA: TGTGCCAGCAGTTGGGCGGGGGGATCAGATACGCAGTATTTT. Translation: CASSWAGGSDTQYF.

CDR3 amino acids: CATKTGESTDTQYF. The CDR3 region has the DNA TGCGCCACTAAGACAGGGGAGAGCACAGATACGCAGTATTTT. The chain carries TRBV4-1 and TRBJ2-3; 8 positions agree with TRBD1. This CDR3 has 14 amino acids. J gave up 0 bases and V 10 bases, and 6 bases lay outside the gene matches. Germline V CDR1 and CDR2: MGHRA, YSYEKL.

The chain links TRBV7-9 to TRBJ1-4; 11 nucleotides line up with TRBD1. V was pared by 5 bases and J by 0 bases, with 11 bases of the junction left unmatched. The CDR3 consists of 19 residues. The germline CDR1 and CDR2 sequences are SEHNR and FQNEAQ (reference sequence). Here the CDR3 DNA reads TGTGCCAGCAGCATACCCCGGGACAGGGGGTTTGCAACTAATGAAAAACTGTTTTTT. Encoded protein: CASSIPRDRGFATNEKLFF.

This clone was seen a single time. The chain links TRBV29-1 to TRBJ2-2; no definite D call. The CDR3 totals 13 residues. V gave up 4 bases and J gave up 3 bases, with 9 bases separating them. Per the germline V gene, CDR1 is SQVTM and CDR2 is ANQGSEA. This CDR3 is CSVVSRHTGELFF. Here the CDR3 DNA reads TGCAGCGTTGTCTCGCGGCACACCGGGGAGCTGTTTTTT.

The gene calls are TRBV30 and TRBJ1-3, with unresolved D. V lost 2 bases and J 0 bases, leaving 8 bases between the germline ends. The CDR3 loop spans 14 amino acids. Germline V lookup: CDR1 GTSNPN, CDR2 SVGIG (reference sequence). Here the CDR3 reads CAWSLQLSGNTIYF. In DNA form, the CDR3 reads TGTGCCTGGAGTCTCCAACTCTCTGGAAACACCATATATTTT.

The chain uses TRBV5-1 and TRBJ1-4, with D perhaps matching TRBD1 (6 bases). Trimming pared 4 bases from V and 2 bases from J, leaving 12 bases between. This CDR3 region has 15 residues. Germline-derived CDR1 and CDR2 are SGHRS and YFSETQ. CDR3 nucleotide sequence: TGCGCCAGCAGCCCAACAGGGTCGACTAATGAAAAACTGTTTTTT. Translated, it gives CASSPTGSTNEKLFF.

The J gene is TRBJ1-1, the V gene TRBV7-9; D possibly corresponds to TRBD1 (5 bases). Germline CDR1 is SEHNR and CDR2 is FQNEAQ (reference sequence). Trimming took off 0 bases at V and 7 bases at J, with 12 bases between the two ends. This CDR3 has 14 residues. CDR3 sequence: CASSLAGARNEAFF. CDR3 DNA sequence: TGTGCCAGCAGCTTAGCAGGGGCTAGGAATGAAGCTTTCTTT.

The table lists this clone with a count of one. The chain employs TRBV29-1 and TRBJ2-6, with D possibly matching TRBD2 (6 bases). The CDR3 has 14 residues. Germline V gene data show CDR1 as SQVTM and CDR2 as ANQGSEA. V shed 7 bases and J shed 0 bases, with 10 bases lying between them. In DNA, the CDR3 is TGCAGCGCCGGGAGCCACTCTGGGGCCAACGTCCTGACTTTC. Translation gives CSAGSHSGANVLTF. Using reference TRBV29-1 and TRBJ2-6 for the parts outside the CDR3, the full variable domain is SAVISQKPSRDICQRGTSLTIQCQVDSQVTMMFWYRQQPGQSLTLIATANQGSEATYESGFVIDKFPISRPNLTFSTLTVSNMSPEDSSIYLCSAGSHSGANVLTFGAGSRLTVL.

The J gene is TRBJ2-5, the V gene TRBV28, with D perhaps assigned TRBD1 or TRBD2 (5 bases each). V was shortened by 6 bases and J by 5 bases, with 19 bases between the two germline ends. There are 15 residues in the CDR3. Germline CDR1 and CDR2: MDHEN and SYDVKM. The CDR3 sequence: CASSLPGTLGETQYF. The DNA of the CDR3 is TGTGCCAGCAGCCTGCCGGGGACCCTGGGCGAGACCCAGTACTTC.

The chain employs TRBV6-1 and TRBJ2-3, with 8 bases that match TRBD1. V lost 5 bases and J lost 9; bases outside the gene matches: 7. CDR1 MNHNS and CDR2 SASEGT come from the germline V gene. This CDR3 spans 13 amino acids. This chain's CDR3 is CASSSLGTGTQYF. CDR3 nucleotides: TGTGCCAGCAGTTCCCTCGGGACAGGAACGCAGTATTTT.

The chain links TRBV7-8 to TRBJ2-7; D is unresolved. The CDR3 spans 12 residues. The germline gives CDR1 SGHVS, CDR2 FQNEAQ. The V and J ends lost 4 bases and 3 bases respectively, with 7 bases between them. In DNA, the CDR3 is TGTGCCAGCAGCTCTCCAGGCTACGAGCAGTACTTC. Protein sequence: CASSSPGYEQYF.

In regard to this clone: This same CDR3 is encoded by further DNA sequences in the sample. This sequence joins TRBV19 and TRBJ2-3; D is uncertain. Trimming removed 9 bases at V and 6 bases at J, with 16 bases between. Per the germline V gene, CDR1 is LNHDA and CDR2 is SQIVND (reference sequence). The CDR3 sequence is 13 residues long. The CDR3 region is CASGPVGRDTQYF. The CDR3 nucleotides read TGTGCCAGCGGGCCGGTAGGGCGGGATACGCAGTATTTT.

This CDR3 is CATSDGEETGGLYEQYF. Written as DNA, the CDR3 is TGTGCCACCTCCGATGGGGAGGAGACAGGGGGCCTCTACGAGCAGTACTTC. The J gene is TRBJ2-7, the V gene TRBV19; the match to TRBD1 covers 10 bases. There are 17 residues in the CDR3. Germline V gene sequence: CDR1 LNHDA, CDR2 SQIVND (reference sequence). J gave up 3 bases and V 10 bases, and 18 bases lay outside the gene matches.

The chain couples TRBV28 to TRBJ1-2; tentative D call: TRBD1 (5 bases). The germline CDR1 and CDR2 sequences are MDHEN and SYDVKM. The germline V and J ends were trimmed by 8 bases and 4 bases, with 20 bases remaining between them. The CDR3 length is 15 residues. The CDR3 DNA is TGTGCCAGCTTAGCCGCGACAAGCCAGGGCTATGGCTACACCTTC. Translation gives CASLAATSQGYGYTF.

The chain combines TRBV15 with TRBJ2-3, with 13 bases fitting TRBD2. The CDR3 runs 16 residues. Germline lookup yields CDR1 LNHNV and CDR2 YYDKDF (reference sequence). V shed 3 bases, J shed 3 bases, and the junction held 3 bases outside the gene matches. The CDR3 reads CATSSGLAGVTDTQYF. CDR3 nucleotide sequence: TGTGCCACCAGCAGTGGACTAGCGGGAGTTACAGATACGCAGTATTTT.

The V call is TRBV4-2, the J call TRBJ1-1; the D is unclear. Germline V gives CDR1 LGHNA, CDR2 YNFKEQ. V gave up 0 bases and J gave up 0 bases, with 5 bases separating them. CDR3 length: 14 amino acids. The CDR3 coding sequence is TGTGCCAGCAGCCAAGACAGTCTGAACACTGAAGCTTTCTTT. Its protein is CASSQDSLNTEAFF.

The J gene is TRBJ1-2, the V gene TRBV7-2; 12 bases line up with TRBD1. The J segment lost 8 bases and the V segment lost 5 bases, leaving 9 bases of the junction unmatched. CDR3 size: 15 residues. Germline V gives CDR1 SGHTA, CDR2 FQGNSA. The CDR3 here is CASSRGQGAGLGYTF. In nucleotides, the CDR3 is TGTGCCAGCAGCCGGGGACAGGGGGCGGGTTTGGGCTACACCTTC.